This is a list of T cell receptor beta chains from one sample in a study of shared clonotypes between healthy human individuals. TCRdb's copy holds only in-frame clones and misses some; the assay was immunoSEQ multiplex PCR. This table has about 2.1 million clones, under 95% appearing once. Sample: naive CD8+ T cells from PBMCs. Receptors originate from a man aged 18 to 30 in good health. Some clones in this sample may be carry-over from other donors' samples. Both conserved end residues are part of each CDR3. The order of the fields is V gene, J gene, CDR3 length, CDR3 protein.

V gene: TRBV27
J gene: TRBJ2-7
CDR3 length: 15
CDR3 protein: CASSFSGRASYEQYF

V gene: TRBV27
J gene: TRBJ2-7
CDR3 length: 13
CDR3 protein: CASSPVYLGEQYF

V gene: TRBV27
J gene: TRBJ2-3
CDR3 length: 14
CDR3 protein: CASSSDIEADTQYF

V gene: TRBV5-1
J gene: TRBJ2-5
CDR3 length: 14
CDR3 protein: CASSADRRQETQYF

V gene: TRBV5-1
J gene: TRBJ2-3
CDR3 length: 19
CDR3 protein: CASSPIGSLGLAGPDTQYF

V gene: TRBV2
J gene: TRBJ2-2
CDR3 length: 14
CDR3 protein: CASKGELGTGELFF

V gene: TRBV9
J gene: TRBJ1-3
CDR3 length: 16
CDR3 protein: CASSVAVGDSGNTIYF

V gene: TRBV7-9
J gene: TRBJ2-4
CDR3 length: 15
CDR3 protein: CASSLVSGAKNIQYF

V gene: TRBV5-5
J gene: TRBJ1-2
CDR3 length: 15
CDR3 protein: CASSRDRGFSAGYTF

V gene: TRBV28
J gene: TRBJ2-1
CDR3 length: 13
CDR3 protein: CASEGRETDEQFF

V gene: TRBV6-6
J gene: TRBJ2-1
CDR3 length: 12
CDR3 protein: CASSFGPDEQFF

V gene: TRBV2
J gene: TRBJ2-3
CDR3 length: 13
CDR3 protein: CASLRRDTDTQYF

V gene: TRBV19
J gene: TRBJ1-1
CDR3 length: 12
CDR3 protein: CASSIGYTEAFF

V gene: TRBV5-4
J gene: TRBJ2-7
CDR3 length: 13
CDR3 protein: CASSPLPAYEQYF

V gene: TRBV27
J gene: TRBJ2-6
CDR3 length: 19
CDR3 protein: CASSQRTSGRAPGANVLTF

V gene: TRBV9
J gene: TRBJ2-1
CDR3 length: 13
CDR3 protein: CASTSGHYNEQFF

V gene: TRBV5-6
J gene: TRBJ2-1
CDR3 length: 12
CDR3 protein: CASGPGNNEQFF

V gene: TRBV14
J gene: TRBJ1-1
CDR3 length: 13
CDR3 protein: CASSQVFDTEAFF